Each of the 20 T cell receptor beta chains below was sequenced from the same sample in a study of blood T cell repertoires in COVID-19. Clones were read by immunoSEQ multiplex PCR, and TCRdb kept only the in-frame ones, dropping some. The sample lists 80,000 to 100,000 clones, 65% to 90% occurring once. Input material: peripheral blood. The source of these receptors is a woman at least 80 years old with active or convalescent COVID-19.

The chain uses TRBV6-8 and TRBJ2-7, with TRBD1 matching 9 bases. The CDR3 consists of 12 residues. Germline V gives CDR1 MNHGY, CDR2 SAAAGT. J lost 3 bases, V lost 8 bases, and 2 bases had no gene match. The CDR3 DNA reads as TGTGCCAGCCGGGACAGGGACTACGAGCAGTACTTC. It translates to CASRDRDYEQYF.

The chain employs TRBV7-2 and TRBJ2-3, with 8 bases identical to TRBD1. The V gene end was trimmed by 6 bases and the J gene end by 4 bases; junction bases not matched to a gene: 9. CDR1 is SGHTA, CDR2 FQGNSA, per germline. The CDR3 consists of 15 residues. CDR3 in amino acids: CASRSVTGAADTQYF. For the CDR3, the DNA is TGTGCCAGCAGATCCGTGACAGGGGCGGCAGATACGCAGTATTTT.

The V call is TRBV9, the J call TRBJ2-7; 8 bases line up with TRBD1. V trimming: 0 bases; J trimming: 4 bases; junction bases outside the gene matches: 6. The germline V gene has CDR1 SGDLS and CDR2 YYNGEE. This CDR3 contains 15 residues. CDR3 region: CASSVEGTGDYEQYF. CDR3 sequence (DNA): TGTGCCAGCAGCGTAGAAGGGACAGGTGATTACGAGCAGTACTTC.

The rearrangement joins TRBV5-4 to TRBJ2-7, with 8 bases identical to TRBD1. V dropped 0 bases and J dropped 4; count of bases not matched to a gene: 6. The CDR3 contains 15 residues. The germline gives CDR1 SGHNT, CDR2 YYREEE (reference sequence). The CDR3 spells CASSLAGTGAYEQYF. The CDR3 DNA follows: TGTGCCAGCAGCTTGGCCGGGACAGGAGCATACGAGCAGTACTTC.

The J gene is TRBJ1-2, the V gene TRBV29-1, with D possibly TRBD1 on 6 matching bases. The CDR3 loop spans 11 amino acids. Germline V gene sequence: CDR1 SQVTM, CDR2 ANQGSEA. The germline V and J ends were trimmed by 7 bases and 8 bases, with 14 bases remaining between them. CDR3 coding DNA: TGCAGCGCCGCAACAGGGAGCGGCTACACCTTC. This encodes CSAATGSGYTF.

The chain couples TRBV7-8 to TRBJ1-1; D may be TRBD1 (5 bases). CDR3 length equals 15 residues. The germline V gene has CDR1 SGHVS and CDR2 FQNEAQ. V was shortened by 3 bases and J by 1 base, with 12 bases between the two germline ends. The CDR3 DNA follows: TGTGCCAGCAGCTTTACGGGACTACCGAACACTGAAGCTTTCTTT. This gives the protein CASSFTGLPNTEAFF.

The chain employs TRBV30 and TRBJ2-3, with TRBD2 matching over 7 bases. CDR1 is GTSNPN, CDR2 SVGIG, per germline (reference sequence). The CDR3 is 14 residues long. V dropped 2 bases and J dropped 1; count of bases not matched to a gene: 3. CDR3 protein: CAWSTTSGTDTQYF. In nucleotides, the CDR3 is TGTGCCTGGAGTACCACTAGCGGCACAGATACGCAGTATTTT.

This chain uses TRBV18 with TRBJ1-2; TRBD1 might be the D (6 bases). The CDR3 is made up of 15 amino acids. Germline loops: CDR1 KGHSH, CDR2 LQKENI. Trimming left V 3 bases short and J 3 bases short, with 14 bases between. DNA of the CDR3: TGTGCCAGCTCACCCGCGGGGGACAAGGACTATGGCTACACCTTC. Translating it yields CASSPAGDKDYGYTF.

CDR3 coding DNA: TGCGCCAGCAGCTTGGTGGGTCAGGGTGAAAAACTGTTTTTT. It codes for CASSLVGQGEKLFF. The rearrangement joins TRBV5-1 to TRBJ1-4; perhaps TRBD1 as D (5 bases). The CDR3 has 14 residues. Deletions cut 0 bases from V and 7 bases from J, with 10 bases between. Per germline, CDR1 SGHRS and CDR2 YFSETQ.

This chain uses TRBV5-1 with TRBJ1-1; the D is unclear. From germline, CDR1 is SGHRS and CDR2 YFSETQ. Deletions cut 2 bases from V and 1 base from J, with 6 bases between. The CDR3 is 13 amino acids. CDR3 nucleotide sequence: TGCGCCAGCAGCTTCGCACAGAACACTGAAGCTTTCTTT. Residues: CASSFAQNTEAFF.

The gene calls are TRBV6-5 and TRBJ1-2, with D hard to call. Trimming pared 3 bases from V and 4 bases from J, leaving 9 bases between. Germline CDR1 and CDR2: MNHEY and SVGAGI. This CDR3 is built from 13 residues. The CDR3 protein is CASSYPGSYGYTF. The CDR3 DNA is TGTGCCAGCAGTTATCCGGGAAGCTATGGCTACACCTTC.

The rearrangement joins TRBV28 to TRBJ2-1; 8 positions match TRBD2. J gave up 7 bases and V 5 bases, and 10 bases lay outside the gene matches. CDR3 length equals 15 residues. CDR1 is MDHEN and CDR2 is SYDVKM in the germline V gene. In DNA, the CDR3 is TGTGCCAGCAGTCCAACAGGGACTAGAAGGAATGAGCAGTTCTTC. This sequence encodes CASSPTGTRRNEQFF.

The chain combines TRBV30 with TRBJ1-3; D is undetermined. The CDR3 is made up of 14 amino acids. Germline CDR1 is GTSNPN and CDR2 is SVGIG (reference sequence). The V end was cut by 0 bases, the J end by 0 bases, with 6 bases between. CDR3 region: CAWSVSGSGNTIYF. CDR3 DNA: TGTGCCTGGAGTGTGTCGGGCTCTGGAAACACCATATATTTT. The variable domain in full, with the rest retrieved from reference TRBV30 and TRBJ1-3, is SQTIHQWPATLVQPVGSPLSLECTVEGTSNPNLYWYRQAAGRGLQLLFYSVGIGQISSEVPQNLSASRPQDRQFILSSKKLLLSDSGFYLCAWSVSGSGNTIYFGEGSWLTVV.

V and J are TRBV5-1 and TRBJ2-7; D not resolved. V was pared by 2 bases and J by 1 base, with 7 bases between. The CDR3 totals 13 residues. Per the germline V gene, CDR1 is SGHRS and CDR2 is YFSETQ. The CDR3 sequence: CASSFDWSYEQYF. The DNA of the CDR3 is TGCGCCAGCAGCTTCGACTGGTCCTACGAGCAGTACTTC.

The chain carries TRBV4-1 and TRBJ2-5, with a possible D match to TRBD2 (5 bases). Deletions cut 2 bases from V and 2 bases from J, with 12 bases between. CDR1 is MGHRA, CDR2 YSYEKL, per germline. The CDR3 has 15 amino acids. This CDR3 is CASSQQLGGQETQYF. CDR3 DNA: TGCGCCAGCAGCCAACAACTAGGCGGGCAAGAGACCCAGTACTTC.

V and J are TRBV12-3 or TRBV12-4 and TRBJ2-5; 8 bases line up with TRBD2. V trimming: 7 bases; J trimming: 3 bases; junction bases outside the gene matches: 4. The CDR3 runs 13 residues. The CDR3 protein is CASTRAGEETQYF. DNA for the CDR3: TGTGCCAGCACAAGAGCGGGGGAAGAGACCCAGTACTTC.

CDR3 sequence: CASSPLLSGVTGELFF. The CDR3, as DNA: TGTGCCAGCAGTCCCCTCTTGTCAGGGGTCACCGGGGAGCTGTTTTTT. The chain uses TRBV6-4 and TRBJ2-2, with a weak D call TRBD1 (6 bases). CDR1 is MRHNA and CDR2 is SNTAGT in the germline V gene. The V end lost 5 bases, the J end lost 4 bases, and 17 bases lay between the germline ends. The CDR3 loop spans 16 amino acids.

CDR3 region: CASSPQGENNSPLHF. The CDR3 DNA follows: TGTGCCAGCAGCCCGCAGGGGGAGAATAATTCACCCCTCCACTTT. The rearrangement uses TRBV3-1 (or the pseudogene TRBV3-2) and TRBJ1-6; TRBD1 aligns across 7 bases. CDR3 length: 15 residues. Germline assignment: CDR1 LGHDT and CDR2 YNNKEL (reference sequence). V shed 4 bases, J shed 5 bases, and the junction held 5 bases outside the gene matches.

This chain connects TRBV9 to TRBJ1-5; the match to TRBD1 covers 9 bases. The CDR3 runs to 15 residues. Unmatched junction bases numbered 4, after V lost 3 bases and J lost 3 bases. CDR1 and CDR2 (germline): SGDLS, YYNGEE. The CDR3 DNA reads TGTGCCAGCAGCGGACAGGGGGGCACCAATCAGCCCCAGCATTTT. It translates to CASSGQGGTNQPQHF. The full variable domain, rest sourced from reference TRBV9 and TRBJ1-5, is DSGVTQTPKHLITATGQRVTLRCSPRSGDLSVYWYQQSLDQGLQFLIQYYNGEERAKGNILERFSAQQFPDLHSELNLSSLELGDSALYFCASSGQGGTNQPQHFGDGTRLSIL.

The chain is built from TRBV18 and TRBJ1-2, with 10 bases that match TRBD1. Germline CDR1 and CDR2: KGHSH and LQKENI. The V segment lost 5 bases and the J segment 3 bases; nucleotides outside the gene matches: 6. The CDR3 has 15 amino acids. Here the CDR3 DNA reads TGTGCCAGCTCAGCGGACAGGGGGAGTGACTATGGCTACACCTTC. Translating gives CASSADRGSDYGYTF.